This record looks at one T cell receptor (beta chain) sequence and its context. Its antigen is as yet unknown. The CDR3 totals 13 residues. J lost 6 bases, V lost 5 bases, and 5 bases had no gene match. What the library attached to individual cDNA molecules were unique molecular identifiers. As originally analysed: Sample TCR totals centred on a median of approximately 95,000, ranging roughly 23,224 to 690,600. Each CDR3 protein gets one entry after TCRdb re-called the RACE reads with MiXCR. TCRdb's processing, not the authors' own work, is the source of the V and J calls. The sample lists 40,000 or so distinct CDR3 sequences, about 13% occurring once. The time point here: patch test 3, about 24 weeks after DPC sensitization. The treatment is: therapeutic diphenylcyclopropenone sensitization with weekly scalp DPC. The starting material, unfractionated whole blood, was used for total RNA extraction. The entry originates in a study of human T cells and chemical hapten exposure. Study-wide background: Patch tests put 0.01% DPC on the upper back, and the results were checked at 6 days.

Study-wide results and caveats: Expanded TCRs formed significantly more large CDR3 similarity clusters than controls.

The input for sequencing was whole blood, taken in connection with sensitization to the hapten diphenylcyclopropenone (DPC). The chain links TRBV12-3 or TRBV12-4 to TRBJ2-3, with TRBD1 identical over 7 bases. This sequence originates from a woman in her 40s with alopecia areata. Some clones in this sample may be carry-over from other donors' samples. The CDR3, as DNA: TGTGCCAGCAGTATAGACAGGGAGGATACGCAGTATTTT. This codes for CASSIDREDTQYF.